This TCR beta chain was captured in a study of blood T cell repertoires in COVID-19. Comments on this clone: Other nucleotide sequences from this sample produce the same CDR3.

V shed 2 bases and J 0 bases; nucleotides not matched to a gene: 3. CDR3 length: 16 residues. Per the germline V gene, CDR1 is LNHNV and CDR2 is YYDKDF (reference sequence). TCRdb's table, derived via immunoSEQ multiplex PCR, lists solely in-frame clones and lacks some. There are 140,000 to 150,000 clones in the sample; under 90% occur only once, and 3.5% lies in the top ten. The chain combines TRBV15 with TRBJ2-1, with 8 bases lining up with TRBD2. The sequenced sample was peripheral blood. This TCR derives from a man between 65 and 85 years old who had recovered from COVID-19. CDR3 in amino acids: CATSRPSGSSYNEQFF. The DNA for the CDR3 is TGTGCCACCAGCAGACCGAGCGGGAGCTCCTACAATGAGCAGTTCTTC.